This paragraph reports one T cell receptor (beta chain). V lost 4 bases to trimming and J lost 1 base, with 11 bases between them. Germline CDR1 SGHTA, CDR2 FQGNSA. CDR3 length equals 15 residues. The entry originates in a study of cytomegalovirus exposure and HLA in healthy donors. Primers included in the PCR were 60 Vbeta and 13 Jbeta primers. The data were produced by immunoSEQ multiplex PCR, yet TCRdb's version contains in-frame clones alone and is incomplete. The ten most abundant clones cover roughly 1.6% of a sample with about 150,000 clones. The sequence was collected from a woman between 45 and 60 years old in good health and CMV-seronegative. The rearrangement links TRBV7-2 to TRBJ1-5; D ambiguous. The sequencing input was PBMCs. The CDR3 nucleotides are TGTGCCAGCAGCTATGCGGCACTCAGCAATCAGCCCCAGCATTTT. Translation: CASSYAALSNQPQHF.